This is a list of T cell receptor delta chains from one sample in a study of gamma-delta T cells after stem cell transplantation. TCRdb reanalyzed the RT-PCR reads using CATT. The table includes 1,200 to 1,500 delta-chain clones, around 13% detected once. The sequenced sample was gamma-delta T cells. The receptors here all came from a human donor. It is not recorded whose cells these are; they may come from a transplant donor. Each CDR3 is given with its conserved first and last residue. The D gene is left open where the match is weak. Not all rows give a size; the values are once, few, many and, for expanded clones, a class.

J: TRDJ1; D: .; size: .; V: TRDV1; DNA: TGTGCTATGGGTCTATTCACCCGTGAACTCATCTTT; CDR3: CAMGLFTRELIF
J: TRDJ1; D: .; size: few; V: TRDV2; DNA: TGTGCCTGTGACACCGTTTCCGTCGAACCCCGGGATTTTATGGTCAAACTCATCTTT; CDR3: CACDTVSVEPRDFMVKLIF
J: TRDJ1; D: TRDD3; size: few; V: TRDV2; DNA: TGTGCCTGTGACACAGTAGGGGGGATTCCCGATAAACTCATCTTT; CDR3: CACDTVGGIPDKLIF
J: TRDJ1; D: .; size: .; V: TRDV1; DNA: TGTGCTCGTGGTCTATTCACCCTTGGACTCATCTTT; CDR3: CARGLFTLGLIF
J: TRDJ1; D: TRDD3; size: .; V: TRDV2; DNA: TGTGCCTGTGAACCACTGGGGGATAATAAGAACACCGATAAACTCATCTTT; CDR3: CACEPLGDNKNTDKLIF
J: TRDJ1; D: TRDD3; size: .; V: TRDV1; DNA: TGTGCTCTTGGCCGACCTAGGGCCCCATACTGGGGGATAAGGCCCGATAAACTCATCTTT; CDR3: CALGRPRAPYWGIRPDKLIF
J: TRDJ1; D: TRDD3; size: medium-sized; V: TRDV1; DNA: TGTGCTCTTGGGGAACCCCACCTGCCCGTGGGTGCTGGGGGATACTACACCGATAAACTCATCTTT; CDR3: CALGEPHLPVGAGGYYTDKLIF
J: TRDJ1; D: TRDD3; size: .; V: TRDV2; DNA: TGTGCCTGTGACACTGTCGGTGGGGGATACGCTGAGTCATCGTACACCGATAAACTCATCTTT; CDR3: CACDTVGGGYAESSYTDKLIF
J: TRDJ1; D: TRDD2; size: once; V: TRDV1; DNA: TGTGCTCTTGGGGCTATAGAAGAATCGGGGGCTTCCTACGTCTGGAGTCTACGGGGGGTTGGGGGCACCGATAAACTCATCTTC; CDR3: CALGAIEESGASYVWSLRGVGGTDKLIF
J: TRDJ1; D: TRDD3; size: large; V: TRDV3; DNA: TGTGCCCAAAGGGAACTAGTCCCTACTGGGGGATATGGTTCGGATAAACTCATCTTT; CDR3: CAQRELVPTGGYGSDKLIF
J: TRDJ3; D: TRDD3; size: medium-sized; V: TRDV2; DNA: TGTGCCTGTGACACCGGTCCCTGGGGGTTGAGCTCCTGTGACACCCGCCCGATGTTTTTC; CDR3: CACDTGPWGLSSCDTRPMFF
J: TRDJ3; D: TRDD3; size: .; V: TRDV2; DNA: TGTGCCTGTGACACGGTTGTACTGGGGGATACAGACGCCTGGGACACCCGACAGATGTTTTTC; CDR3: CACDTVVLGDTDAWDTRQMFF
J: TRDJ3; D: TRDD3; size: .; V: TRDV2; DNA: TGTGCCTGTGATCTTCTGGGGGCTCACTCCTTGTACACCCGACAGATGTTTTTC; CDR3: CACDLLGAHSLYTRQMFF
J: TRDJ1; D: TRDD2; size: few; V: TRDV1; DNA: TGTGCTCTTGGGGGCCGCCCCTTCCTCGGCATACATAAACTCATCTTT; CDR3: CALGGRPFLGIHKLIF
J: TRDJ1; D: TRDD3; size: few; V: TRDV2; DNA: TGTGCCTGTGACAATAGGATGGGGGATCGTCGGTACACCGATAAACTCATCTTT; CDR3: CACDNRMGDRRYTDKLIF
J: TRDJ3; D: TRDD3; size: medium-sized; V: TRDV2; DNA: TGTGCCTGTGACAGTACTGGGGGATACTCCTGGGACACCCGACAGATGTTTTTC; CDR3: CACDSTGGYSWDTRQMFF
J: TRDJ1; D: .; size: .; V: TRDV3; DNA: TGTGCCTTGACCACCCTACTTCCTAAAGGGAGCACTGGGGCTCCTATCCCGGCTAAACTCATCTTT; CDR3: CALTTLLPKGSTGAPIPAKLIF
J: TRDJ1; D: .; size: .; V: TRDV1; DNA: TGTGCTCTTGGGGAACTTTTCCTACGAGGGATACGTAACACCGATAAACTCATCTTT; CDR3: CALGELFLRGIRNTDKLIF
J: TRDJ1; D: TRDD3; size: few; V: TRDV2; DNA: TGTGCCTGTGACACGGTGGAACTGGGGGATACAAGATATACGTACACCGATAAACTCATCTTT; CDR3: CACDTVELGDTRYTYTDKLIF
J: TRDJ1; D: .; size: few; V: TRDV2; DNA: TGTGCCTGTGACACTGGGGACTACACCGATAAACTCATCTTT; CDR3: CACDTGDYTDKLIF
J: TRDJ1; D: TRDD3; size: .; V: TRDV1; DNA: TGTGCTCTTGGGGAGGGGGATCGGGGTTCGGCCCCACTGGGGGTTCACACCGATAAACTCATCTTT; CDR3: CALGEGDRGSAPLGVHTDKLIF
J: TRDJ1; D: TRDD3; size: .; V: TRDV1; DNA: TGTGCTCTTGGGGAATGGAGTGGACCTTCTTCTCAACTTTACTGGGGGATACGATCCCAGTACACCGATAACCTCATCTTT; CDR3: CALGEWSGPSSQLYWGIRSQYTDNLIF
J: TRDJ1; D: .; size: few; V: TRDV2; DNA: TGTGCCTGTGACTACAGACGTGGGGGGAGGAGTAAACTCATCTTT; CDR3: CACDYRRGGRSKLIF
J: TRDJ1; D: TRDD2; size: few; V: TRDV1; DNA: TGTGCTCTGCTTCCTACTAGGTCGATACTGCGGTACACCGATAAACTCATCTTT; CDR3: CALLPTRSILRYTDKLIF
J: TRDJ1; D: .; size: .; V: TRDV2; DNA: TGTGCCTGTGACCTACTGTCAACCGATAAACTCATCTTT; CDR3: CACDLLSTDKLIF
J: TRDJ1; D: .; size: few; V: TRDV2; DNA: TGTGCCTGTGACACTCTGGGGATCCACACCGATAAACTCATCTTT; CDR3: CACDTLGIHTDKLIF
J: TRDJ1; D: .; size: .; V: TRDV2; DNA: TGTGCCTGTGACTTCAGTCAAGGGGAACACCCCTATAAACTCATCTTT; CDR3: CACDFSQGEHPYKLIF
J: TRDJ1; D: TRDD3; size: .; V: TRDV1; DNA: TGTGCTCTTGGGGAACGCACTGTGGGCTACTGGGGGATACGCTACACCGATAAACTCATCTTT; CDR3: CALGERTVGYWGIRYTDKLIF
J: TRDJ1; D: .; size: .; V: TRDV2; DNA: TGTGCCTGTGACACCGTCGGAGGGAGCACCGATAAACTCATCTTT; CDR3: CACDTVGGSTDKLIF
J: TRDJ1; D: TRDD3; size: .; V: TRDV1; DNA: TGTGCTCTTGGGGAACTATGGTTCCCACCCGGGGGATACACCGATAAACTCATCTTT; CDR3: CALGELWFPPGGYTDKLIF
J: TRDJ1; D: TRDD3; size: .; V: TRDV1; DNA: TGTGCTCTTGGGGTCTCAGTTCCTACTCTGACCTACTTGGGGATACGAGGGCACGCCGATAAACTCATCTTT; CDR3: CALGVSVPTLTYLGIRGHADKLIF
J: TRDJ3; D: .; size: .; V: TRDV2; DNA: TGTGCCTGTGACCTTACTGGAAGTTCCTGGGACACCCGACAGATGTTTTTC; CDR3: CACDLTGSSWDTRQMFF
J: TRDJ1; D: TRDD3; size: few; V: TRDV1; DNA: TGTGCTCTTGGGCTCCTTTCCCCACTTCTCCATACTGGGGGATACGCGTATACCCCCAAACTCATCTTT; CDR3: CALGLLSPLLHTGGYAYTPKLIF
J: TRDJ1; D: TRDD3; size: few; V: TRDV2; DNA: TGTGCCTGTGACACCGTTCAGCCTGGGGGTAATTCCGATAAACTCATCTTT; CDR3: CACDTVQPGGNSDKLIF
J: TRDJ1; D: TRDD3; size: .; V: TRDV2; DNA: TGTGCCTGTGACACCATGGATGGGGGATACGTGGGGGATAAACTCATCTTT; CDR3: CACDTMDGGYVGDKLIF
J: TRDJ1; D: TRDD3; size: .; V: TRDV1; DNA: TGTGCTCTTGGGGAACTAGTGTTCGAACTTACTACCAACTGGGGGATATCTTGGAGGTCACTCATCTTT; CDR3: CALGELVFELTTNWGISWRSLIF
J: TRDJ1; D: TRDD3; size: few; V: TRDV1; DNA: TGTGCTCTTGGGGAACTAGAACTTCTGGTATCGACTGGGGGATACGAGCCGTACACCGATAAACTCATCTTT; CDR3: CALGELELLVSTGGYEPYTDKLIF
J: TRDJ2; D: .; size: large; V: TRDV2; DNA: TGTGCCTGTGACACGCTAATTCGGACTGGGTCCTCTTTGACAGCACAACTCTTCTTT; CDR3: CACDTLIRTGSSLTAQLFF
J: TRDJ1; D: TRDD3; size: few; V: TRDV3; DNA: TGTGCCAAAAGGGAAAGAGGCCCTACTGGGGGATATGGGGCGGATAAACTCATCTTT; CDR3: CAKRERGPTGGYGADKLIF
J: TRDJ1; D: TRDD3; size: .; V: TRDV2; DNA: TGTGCCTGTGACACCGTGAGCCCCCGGACTGGGGGCCCCCCGTGGCAGCTCGGGGGTGATGCCGATAAACTCATCTTT; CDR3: CACDTVSPRTGGPPWQLGGDADKLIF
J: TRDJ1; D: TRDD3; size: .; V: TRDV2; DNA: TGTGCCTGTGTTTTACTGGGGGCCACCGATAAACTCATCTTT; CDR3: CACVLLGATDKLIF
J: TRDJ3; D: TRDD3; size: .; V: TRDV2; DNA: TGTGCCTGTGACACCACTGGGGGATACGCAAAGGCCTGGGACACCCGACAGATGTTTTTC; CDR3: CACDTTGGYAKAWDTRQMFF
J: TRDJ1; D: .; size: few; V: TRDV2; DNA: TGTGCCTGTGACACCGTGGGGATGGGGACCGATAAACTCATCTTT; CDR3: CACDTVGMGTDKLIF
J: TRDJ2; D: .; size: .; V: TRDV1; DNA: TGTGCTCTTGGGGAACTCGCAGTACTTGTTGATACTCCTTTGACAGCACAACTCTTCTTT; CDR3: CALGELAVLVDTPLTAQLFF
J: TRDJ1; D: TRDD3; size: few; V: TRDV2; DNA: TGTGCCTGTGACACCGTTTCGGGGGATACTGTGTTTAAACTCATCTTT; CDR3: CACDTVSGDTVFKLIF